The 32 T cell receptor beta chains below come from one sample, sequenced in a study. TCRdb independently ran MiXCR on the 5' RACE reads; one entry per CDR3 protein. In the table there are roughly 60,000 distinct CDR3 sequences, less than 30% of which are singletons. Cells sorted as Tregs were CD4+, CD25+ and CD127-/low. Sequenced sample: tumor-infiltrating Tregs sorted from the breast tumor. These receptors were taken from a female donor with breast cancer.

The chain is built from TRBV24-1 and TRBJ2-1, with D unresolved. Trimming stripped 7 bases from V and 9 bases from J, with 15 bases between. This CDR3 comprises 13 residues. Germline assignment: CDR1 KGHDR and CDR2 SFDVKD. CDR3 bases: TGTGCCACCAGCTACCGGACGTTAGGTGAGCAGTTCTTC. Its protein product is CATSYRTLGEQFF.

This clonotype was seen many times. This chain links TRBV6-5 with TRBJ1-1; 7 bases map to TRBD1. The V gene end was trimmed by 5 bases and the J gene end by 7 bases; junction bases not matched to a gene: 13. There are 15 residues in the CDR3. Germline assignment: CDR1 MNHEY and CDR2 SVGAGI. The CDR3 nucleotides are TGTGCCAGCAGTCCGCGACAGGGATTGGGGGATGAAGCTTTCTTT. Translation gives CASSPRQGLGDEAFF.

Only a few counts were recorded for this clonotype. The rearrangement joins TRBV27 to TRBJ1-6; 7 nucleotides match TRBD1. Trimming removed 5 bases from V and 10 bases from J; junction bases left unmatched: 14. The CDR3 is 16 amino acids. Germline CDR1 reads MNHEY; CDR2 reads SMNVEV (reference sequence). For the CDR3, the DNA is TGTGCCAGCAGTCCCCAGGGGGACGCTGGCGGCTCACCCCTCCACTTT. This translates into CASSPQGDAGGSPLHF.

CDR3 sequence: CASSQAHLSQGANVLTF. For the CDR3, the DNA is TGCGCCAGCAGCCAAGCCCACCTGAGTCAGGGGGCCAACGTCCTGACTTTC. The genes are TRBV4-3 and TRBJ2-6; D is unclear. The CDR3 contains 17 residues. Trimming stripped 1 base from V and 4 bases from J, with 14 bases between. CDR1 is LGHNA, CDR2 YSLEER, per germline.

The gene calls are TRBV9 and TRBJ1-2; 7 bases are a match to TRBD1. CDR1 is SGDLS and CDR2 is YYNGEE in the germline V gene. V shed 5 bases, J shed 5 bases, and the junction held 12 bases outside the gene matches. The CDR3 covers 15 residues. CDR3 coding DNA: TGTGCCAGCAGTCCCGGGACAGAACCTTGGTATGGCTACACCTTC. This encodes CASSPGTEPWYGYTF. Variable domain in full (rest from reference TRBV9 and TRBJ1-2): DSGVTQTPKHLITATGQRVTLRCSPRSGDLSVYWYQQSLDQGLQFLIQYYNGEERAKGNILERFSAQQFPDLHSELNLSSLELGDSALYFCASSPGTEPWYGYTFGSGTRLTVV.

This chain uses TRBV4-2 with TRBJ2-3, with no clear D. This CDR3 contains 14 residues. Germline V CDR1 and CDR2: LGHNA, YNFKEQ. Trimming left V 0 bases short and J 4 bases short, with 8 bases between. CDR3 sequence (DNA): TGTGCCAGCAGCCAAGAGGTCCGCGCAGATACGCAGTATTTT. This sequence encodes CASSQEVRADTQYF.

The genes are TRBV28 and TRBJ1-6; 10 nucleotides align to TRBD1. The CDR3 contains 14 residues. Germline CDR1 and CDR2: MDHEN and SYDVKM. The V and J ends lost 6 bases and 10 bases, in that order; junction bases with no gene match: 6. The chain's CDR3 is CASRIGQGGSPLHF. DNA of the CDR3: TGTGCCAGCAGAATAGGACAGGGGGGATCACCCCTCCACTTT.

There are many counts of this clonotype. The chain uses TRBV5-1 and TRBJ2-1; 9 positions agree with TRBD1. In germline, CDR1 is SGHRS, CDR2 YFSETQ. The CDR3 covers 15 residues. V was clipped by 3 bases and J by 2 bases; unmatched bases: 3. The CDR3 DNA follows: TGCGCCAGCAGCTCGGGACAGGGCACCTACAATGAGCAGTTCTTC. Protein sequence: CASSSGQGTYNEQFF.

The chain joins TRBV5-4 to TRBJ1-2; D might be TRBD1 (6 bases). V gave up 0 bases and J gave up 3 bases, with 12 bases separating them. Germline lookup yields CDR1 SGHNT and CDR2 YYREEE (reference sequence). This CDR3 spans 15 amino acids. Written as DNA, the CDR3 is TGTGCCAGCAGCTTGGTGGACAGTCCTTACTATGGCTACACCTTC. Translated: CASSLVDSPYYGYTF.

This clonotype was counted a few times. The junction differs from germline at one of its ends, possibly a read error. The rearrangement links TRBV28 to TRBJ2-7; D is ambiguous. Germline lookup yields CDR1 MDHEN and CDR2 SYDVKM. The CDR3 is made up of 11 amino acids. DNA for the CDR3: TGTGCCAGCACTACCCTCTACGCGCAGTACTTC. Amino acids: CASTTLYAQYF.

This clonotype was seen only a few times. The J gene is TRBJ1-1, the V gene TRBV7-9, with no clear D. Trimming left V 1 base short and J 1 base short, with 10 bases between. The CDR3 has 15 residues. In germline, CDR1 is SEHNR, CDR2 FQNEAQ (reference sequence). CDR3 amino acids: CASSLGAQENTEAFF. In DNA, the CDR3 is TGTGCCAGCAGCTTAGGAGCGCAGGAGAACACTGAAGCTTTCTTT.

In this sample, this clonotype turned up a few times. The rearrangement joins TRBV6-1 to TRBJ2-3; D ambiguous. Germline loops: CDR1 MNHNS, CDR2 SASEGT. With 0 bases removed from V and 2 bases from J, the gap between germline ends came to 12 bases. CDR3 length: 16 residues. The CDR3 nucleotides read TGTGCCAGCAGTGAAGCGTCGATGGGGTCCACAGATACGCAGTATTTT. It translates to CASSEASMGSTDTQYF.

This clonotype was counted ten times or more. The rearrangement links TRBV5-1 to TRBJ2-5; no definite D call. V was cut by 0 bases and J by 1 base, with 7 bases left in between. Germline V gene lookup returns CDR1 SGHRS and CDR2 YFSETQ. CDR3 length: 14 residues. The CDR3 is CASSLGQTQETQYF. The CDR3 nucleotides read TGCGCCAGCAGCTTGGGACAAACCCAAGAGACCCAGTACTTC. Complete variable domain (other parts from reference TRBV5-1 and TRBJ2-5): KAGVTQTPRYLIKTRGQQVTLSCSPISGHRSVSWYQQTPGQGLQFLFEYFSETQRNKGNFPGRFSGRQFSNSRSEMNVSTLELGDSALYLCASSLGQTQETQYFGPGTRLLVL.

In this sample, this clonotype turned up many times. This chain links TRBV7-2 with TRBJ2-7; D assignment may be TRBD1 or TRBD2 (6 bases each). The CDR3 loop spans 15 amino acids. V was clipped by 5 bases and J by 2 bases, with 16 bases between them. Germline lookup yields CDR1 SGHTA and CDR2 FQGNSA. Here the CDR3 DNA reads TGTGCCAGCAGCCCAGTCCGGGGGCAACCCTACGAGCAGTACTTC. As protein: CASSPVRGQPYEQYF.

This clonotype came up a few times. The chain is built from TRBV12-3 or TRBV12-4 and TRBJ2-3, with D perhaps TRBD2 (5 bases). Trimming pared 8 bases from V and 1 base from J, leaving 13 bases between. This CDR3 has 14 amino acids. The CDR3 DNA reads as TGTGCCAGCCGATCGGATAGCGGCACAGATACGCAGTATTTT. It specifies CASRSDSGTDTQYF.

The chain couples TRBV24-1 to TRBJ2-1, with TRBD2 identical over 9 bases. Matching the DNA end better, TRBJ2-7 makes the J call doubtful. The germline gives CDR1 KGHDR, CDR2 SFDVKD. The CDR3 has 16 residues. CDR3 region: CATSDFGGGAGNEQYF. CDR3 DNA sequence: TGTGCCACCAGTGATTTTGGCGGGGGGGCTGGCAATGAGCAGTACTTC.

This chain connects TRBV28 to TRBJ1-5; 7 bases line up with TRBD1. CDR1 MDHEN and CDR2 SYDVKM come from the germline V gene. This CDR3 comprises 18 residues. J gave up 0 bases and V 7 bases, and 15 bases lay outside the gene matches. CDR3 nucleotide sequence: TGTGCCAGCATCAACGACCGAATAGGGGGCCGTAGCAATCAGCCCCAGCATTTT. This encodes CASINDRIGGRSNQPQHF.

This clonotype was recorded many times. The V gene is TRBV5-8, the J gene TRBJ2-1, with 7 bases matching TRBD1. CDR3 length: 15 amino acids. The V gene end was trimmed by 0 bases and the J gene end by 8 bases; junction bases not matched to a gene: 8. Germline V gene sequence: CDR1 SGHTS, CDR2 YDEGEE. The CDR3 spells CASSLGQGIRDEQFF. The CDR3, as DNA: TGTGCCAGCAGCTTGGGACAGGGAATTAGGGATGAGCAGTTCTTC.

Many counts were recorded for this clonotype. This chain connects TRBV12-3 or TRBV12-4 to TRBJ2-7; D is unclear. The CDR3 is 11 amino acids. V dropped 3 bases and J dropped 3 bases, with 3 bases sitting between them. CDR3: CASSFLYEQYF. CDR3 nucleotides: TGTGCCAGCAGTTTCCTCTACGAGCAGTACTTC.

This clonotype was found a few times. V usage is TRBV4-1 and J usage is TRBJ1-2; D ambiguous. V lost 2 bases, J lost 2 bases, and 18 bases lay in between. The length of the CDR3 is 17 residues. CDR1 is MGHRA and CDR2 is YSYEKL in the germline V gene. The DNA of the CDR3 is TGCGCCAGCAGCCAATTCCCGGAGTGGGGAACCAACTATGGCTACACCTTC. Translating gives CASSQFPEWGTNYGYTF.

V is TRBV5-1 and J is TRBJ2-6; D is undetermined. The germline V and J ends were trimmed by 3 bases and 6 bases, with 10 bases remaining between them. CDR3 length: 14 amino acids. In germline, CDR1 is SGHRS, CDR2 YFSETQ. Here the CDR3 DNA reads TGCGCCAGCAGCTCTGCCACTGAGGCCAACGTCCTGACTTTC. Protein sequence: CASSSATEANVLTF. The full variable domain, completed using reference TRBV5-1 and TRBJ2-6, is KAGVTQTPRYLIKTRGQQVTLSCSPISGHRSVSWYQQTPGQGLQFLFEYFSETQRNKGNFPGRFSGRQFSNSRSEMNVSTLELGDSALYLCASSSATEANVLTFGAGSRLTVL.

The chain employs TRBV29-1 and TRBJ1-1; 7 bases line up with TRBD1. This CDR3 is 13 amino acids long. Germline CDR1 is SQVTM and CDR2 is ANQGSEA. Trimming cost V 1 base and J 12 bases; bases outside gene matches: 11. This CDR3 reads CSVEGPGQLKTFF. Here the CDR3 DNA reads TGCAGCGTTGAAGGGCCGGGACAGCTGAAGACTTTCTTT.

This clonotype was picked up a small number of times. V and J are TRBV5-6 and TRBJ2-3; 10 bases fit TRBD1. The V and J ends lost 2 bases and 3 bases, in that order; junction bases with no gene match: 3. Germline-derived CDR1 and CDR2 are SGHDT and YYEEEE. The CDR3 runs 15 residues. The CDR3 here is CASSFDRGPTDTQYF. CDR3 DNA sequence: TGTGCCAGCAGCTTCGACAGGGGGCCAACAGATACGCAGTATTTT. The variable domain in full, completed from reference TRBV5-6 and TRBJ2-3, reads DAGVTQSPTHLIKTRGQQVTLRCSPKSGHDTVSWYQQALGQGPQFIFQYYEEEERQRGNFPDRFSGHQFPNYSSELNVNALLLGDSALYLCASSFDRGPTDTQYFGPGTRLTVL.

This clonotype has only a few counts. The chain carries TRBV5-1 and TRBJ1-1; a weak D match, TRBD1 (6 bases). Germline CDR1 is SGHRS and CDR2 is YFSETQ. Trimming removed 5 bases from V and 5 bases from J, with 16 bases in between. The CDR3 runs to 14 residues. CDR3 in amino acids: CASRVQGSTTEAFF. The CDR3 nucleotides read TGCGCCAGCAGGGTACAGGGTAGCACTACTGAAGCTTTCTTT. The variable domain in full, completed from reference TRBV5-1 and TRBJ1-1, reads KAGVTQTPRYLIKTRGQQVTLSCSPISGHRSVSWYQQTPGQGLQFLFEYFSETQRNKGNFPGRFSGRQFSNSRSEMNVSTLELGDSALYLCASRVQGSTTEAFFGQGTRLTVV.

This clonotype was recorded only once. The chain carries TRBV5-1 and TRBJ1-2, with TRBD1 matching over 7 bases. Germline lookup yields CDR1 SGHRS and CDR2 YFSETQ. The CDR3 length is 16 residues. The ends lost 4 bases at V and 0 bases at J; junction bases unmatched: 9. The CDR3 is CASSPSPGTANYGYTF. Here the CDR3 DNA reads TGCGCCAGCAGCCCGAGTCCCGGGACAGCTAACTATGGCTACACCTTC.

CDR3 sequence: CASSLDAGGNQPQHF. CDR3 bases: TGTGCCAGCAGCTTAGATGCAGGGGGGAATCAGCCCCAGCATTTT. The chain recombines TRBV7-2 with TRBJ1-5, with 7 bases that match TRBD1. Unmatched junction bases numbered 4, after V lost 1 base and J lost 4 bases. Germline loops: CDR1 SGHTA, CDR2 FQGNSA. This CDR3 has 15 residues.

The chain carries TRBV4-2 and TRBJ2-7; 7 bases fit TRBD1. The V gene end was trimmed by 2 bases and the J gene end by 3 bases; junction bases not matched to a gene: 10. The CDR3 extends over 16 amino acids. Germline V gene lookup returns CDR1 LGHNA and CDR2 YNFKEQ. CDR3 amino acids: CASSQNEGAQDYEQYF. The CDR3 region has the DNA TGTGCCAGCAGCCAAAACGAGGGGGCCCAAGACTACGAGCAGTACTTC.

The rearrangement uses TRBV20-1 and TRBJ1-4, with unresolved D. Germline CDR1 reads DFQATT; CDR2 reads SNEGSKA (reference sequence). Deletions cut 8 bases from V and 4 bases from J, with 11 bases between. This CDR3 is built from 12 residues. The CDR3 sequence is CSTRFGNEKLFF. CDR3 nucleotide sequence: TGCAGTACCCGGTTCGGTAATGAAAAACTGTTTTTT.

This clonotype turned up a few times. This rearrangement joins TRBV28 to TRBJ2-7, with a weak D call TRBD1 (5 bases). V shed 3 bases and J shed 6 bases, with 15 bases lying between them. CDR1 and CDR2 (germline): MDHEN, SYDVKM. There are 14 residues in the CDR3. The CDR3 region is CASSFADSFSEQYF. The CDR3 coding sequence is TGTGCCAGCAGTTTTGCAGACAGTTTCAGCGAGCAGTACTTC. Drawing the rest from reference TRBV28 and TRBJ2-7, the complete variable domain is DVKVTQSSRYLVKRTGEKVFLECVQDMDHENMFWYRQDPGLGLRLIYFSYDVKMKEKGDIPEGYSVSREKKERFSLILESASTNQTSMYLCASSFADSFSEQYFGPGTRLTVT.

The V call is TRBV11-1, the J call TRBJ2-6; TRBD1 matches 9 bases. The CDR3 spans 17 residues. Germline V gene lookup returns CDR1 SGHAT and CDR2 FQDESV (reference sequence). The J segment lost 2 bases and the V segment lost 6 bases, leaving 8 bases of the junction unmatched. The CDR3 region has the DNA TGTGCCAGCAGGGGGACAGGGTACACTCCTGGGGCCAACGTCCTGACTTTC. Translated, it gives CASRGTGYTPGANVLTF.

To note about this clonotype: Because the CDR3 is missing its conserved closing phenylalanine or tryptophan, this is likely a read error. The gene calls are TRBV5-1 and TRBJ1-5; 7 nucleotides agree with TRBD1. V trimming: 6 bases; J trimming: 5 bases; junction bases outside the gene matches: 11. Germline CDR1 reads SGHRS; CDR2 reads YFSETQ. The CDR3 covers 15 residues. CDR3 bases: TGCGCCAGCAAACGGGACAGCTCCTCGGATCAGCCCCAGCATCTT. Translated, it gives CASKRDSSSDQPQHL.

This clonotype was seen at least ten times. V is TRBV6-4 and J is TRBJ2-2; TRBD2 aligns across 9 bases. V lost 4 bases and J lost 4; bases outside the gene matches: 1. This CDR3 region has 14 residues. CDR1 is MRHNA, CDR2 SNTAGT, per germline. In DNA, the CDR3 is TGTGCCAGCAGTGGCGGGGGGGCCACCGGGGAGCTGTTTTTT. Its translation: CASSGGGATGELFF.